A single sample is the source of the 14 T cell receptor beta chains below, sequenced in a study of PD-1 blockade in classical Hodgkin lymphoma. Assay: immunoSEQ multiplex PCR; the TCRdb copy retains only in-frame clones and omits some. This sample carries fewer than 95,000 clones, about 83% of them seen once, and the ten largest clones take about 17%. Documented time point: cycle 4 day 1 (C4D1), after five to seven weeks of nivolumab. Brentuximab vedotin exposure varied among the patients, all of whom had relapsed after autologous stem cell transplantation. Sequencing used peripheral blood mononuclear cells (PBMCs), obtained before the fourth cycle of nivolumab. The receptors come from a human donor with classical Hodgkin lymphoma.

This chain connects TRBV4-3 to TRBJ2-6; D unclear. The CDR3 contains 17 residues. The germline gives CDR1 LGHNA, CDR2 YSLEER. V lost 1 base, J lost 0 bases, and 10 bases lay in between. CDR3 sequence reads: CASSQVASGSGANVLTF. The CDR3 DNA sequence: TGCGCCAGCAGCCAAGTCGCGTCAGGCTCTGGGGCCAACGTCCTGACTTTC.

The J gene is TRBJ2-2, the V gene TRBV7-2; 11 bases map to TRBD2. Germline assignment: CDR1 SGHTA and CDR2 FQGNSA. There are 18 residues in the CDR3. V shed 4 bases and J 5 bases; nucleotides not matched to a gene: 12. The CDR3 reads CASSSTSGSEGATGELFF. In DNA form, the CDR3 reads TGTGCCAGCAGCTCTACTAGCGGGAGCGAGGGTGCGACCGGGGAGCTGTTTTTT.

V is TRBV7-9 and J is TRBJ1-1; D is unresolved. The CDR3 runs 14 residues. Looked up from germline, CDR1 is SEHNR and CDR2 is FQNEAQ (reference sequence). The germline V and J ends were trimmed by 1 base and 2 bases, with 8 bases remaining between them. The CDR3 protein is CASSLVSGNTEAFF. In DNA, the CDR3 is TGTGCCAGCAGCTTAGTTTCAGGTAACACTGAAGCTTTCTTT.

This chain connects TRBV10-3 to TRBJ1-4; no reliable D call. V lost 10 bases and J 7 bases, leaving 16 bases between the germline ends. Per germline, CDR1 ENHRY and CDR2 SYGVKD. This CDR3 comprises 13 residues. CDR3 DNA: TGTGCCACCGAGGAACGGCGGGGTGAAAAACTGTTTTTT. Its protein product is CATEERRGEKLFF.

The CDR3 sequence: CASSPPRVTGELFF. Here the CDR3 DNA reads TGTGCCAGCTCACCACCGAGGGTCACCGGGGAGCTGTTTTTT. The chain has TRBV18 and TRBJ2-2, with D perhaps matching TRBD2 (5 bases). In germline, CDR1 is KGHSH, CDR2 LQKENI. With 0 bases removed from V and 4 bases from J, the gap between germline ends came to 6 bases. This CDR3 is built from 14 residues.

Here the CDR3 reads CASSLLLRYEQYF. CDR3 bases: TGTGCCAGCAGTTTATTGCTCCGCTACGAGCAGTACTTC. The chain couples TRBV28 to TRBJ2-7, with D hard to call. Germline lookup yields CDR1 MDHEN and CDR2 SYDVKM. Trimming stripped 1 base from V and 3 bases from J, with 7 bases between. The CDR3 is 13 amino acids. The full variable domain, its missing parts supplied by reference TRBV28 and TRBJ2-7, is DVKVTQSSRYLVKRTGEKVFLECVQDMDHENMFWYRQDPGLGLRLIYFSYDVKMKEKGDIPEGYSVSREKKERFSLILESASTNQTSMYLCASSLLLRYEQYFGPGTRLTVT.

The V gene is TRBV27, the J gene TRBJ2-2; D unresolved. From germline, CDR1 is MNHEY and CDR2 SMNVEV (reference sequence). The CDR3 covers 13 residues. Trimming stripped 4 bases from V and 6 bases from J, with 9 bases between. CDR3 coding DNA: TGTGCCAGCAGTTGGAATGGCCCCGGGGAGCTGTTTTTT. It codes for CASSWNGPGELFF.

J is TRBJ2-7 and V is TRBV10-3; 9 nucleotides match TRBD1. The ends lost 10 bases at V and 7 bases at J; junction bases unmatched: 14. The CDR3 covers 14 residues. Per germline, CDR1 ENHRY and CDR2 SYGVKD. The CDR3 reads CATRGGQGAGEQYF. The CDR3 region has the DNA TGTGCCACCAGGGGGGGACAGGGAGCGGGAGAGCAGTACTTC.

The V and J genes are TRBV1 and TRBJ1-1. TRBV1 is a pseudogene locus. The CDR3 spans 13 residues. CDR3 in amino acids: CTSSPLVGTEAFF. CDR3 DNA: TGCACCAGCAGCCCCCTGGTGGGCACTGAAGCTTTCTTT.

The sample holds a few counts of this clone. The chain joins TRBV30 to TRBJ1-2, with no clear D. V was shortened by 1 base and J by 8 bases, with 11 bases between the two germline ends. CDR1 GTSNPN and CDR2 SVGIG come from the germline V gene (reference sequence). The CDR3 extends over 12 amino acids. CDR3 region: CAWSDSRSGYTF. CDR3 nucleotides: TGTGCCTGGAGTGACTCTCGGAGCGGCTACACCTTC.

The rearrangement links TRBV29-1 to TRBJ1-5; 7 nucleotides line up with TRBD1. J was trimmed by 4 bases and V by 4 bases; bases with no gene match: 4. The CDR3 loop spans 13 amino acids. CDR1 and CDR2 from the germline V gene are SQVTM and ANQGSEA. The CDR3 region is CSVAPGQNQPQHF. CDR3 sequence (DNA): TGCAGCGTTGCTCCGGGACAGAATCAGCCCCAGCATTTT.

In DNA form, the CDR3 reads TGCGCCAGCAGCCCGGGGGGATCCAGTCGGGGACTCATAAATGAGCAGTTCTTC. Protein sequence: CASSPGGSSRGLINEQFF. This chain joins TRBV4-1 and TRBJ2-1, with 7 bases identical to TRBD2. CDR1 and CDR2 from the germline V gene are MGHRA and YSYEKL. V lost 4 bases, J lost 7 bases, and 19 bases stayed unmatched. CDR3 size: 18 residues.

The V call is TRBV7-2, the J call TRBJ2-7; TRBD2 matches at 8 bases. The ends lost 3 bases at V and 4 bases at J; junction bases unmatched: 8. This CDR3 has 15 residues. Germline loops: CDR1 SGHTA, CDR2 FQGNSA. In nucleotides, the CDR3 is TGTGCCAGCAGCTTTAGCGGGGTGGTCCAATACGAGCAGTACTTC. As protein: CASSFSGVVQYEQYF.

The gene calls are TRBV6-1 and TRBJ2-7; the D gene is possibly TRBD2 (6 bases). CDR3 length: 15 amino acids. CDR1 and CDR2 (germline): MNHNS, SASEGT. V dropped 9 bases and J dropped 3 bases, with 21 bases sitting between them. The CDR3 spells CASELGGIGSYEQYF. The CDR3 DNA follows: TGTGCCAGTGAGTTAGGCGGGATCGGGAGCTACGAGCAGTACTTC.